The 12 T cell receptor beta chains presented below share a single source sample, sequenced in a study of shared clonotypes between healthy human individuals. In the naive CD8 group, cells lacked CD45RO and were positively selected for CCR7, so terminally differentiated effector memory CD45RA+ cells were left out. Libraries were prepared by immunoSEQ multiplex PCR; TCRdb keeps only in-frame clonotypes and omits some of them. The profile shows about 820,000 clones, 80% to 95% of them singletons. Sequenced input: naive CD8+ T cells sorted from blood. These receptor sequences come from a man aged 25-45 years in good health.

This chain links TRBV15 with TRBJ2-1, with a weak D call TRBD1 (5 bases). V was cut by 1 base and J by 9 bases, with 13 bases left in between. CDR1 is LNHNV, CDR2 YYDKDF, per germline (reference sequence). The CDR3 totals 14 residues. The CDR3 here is CATSRAPGPAEQFF. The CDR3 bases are TGTGCCACCAGCAGAGCACCAGGGCCAGCTGAGCAGTTCTTC.

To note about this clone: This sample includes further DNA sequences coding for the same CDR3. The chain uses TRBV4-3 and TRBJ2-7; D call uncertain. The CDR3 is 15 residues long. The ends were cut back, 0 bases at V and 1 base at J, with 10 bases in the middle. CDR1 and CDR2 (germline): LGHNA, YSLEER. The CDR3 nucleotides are TGCGCCAGCAGCCAAGATCCCGGCGGATCCTACGAGCAGTACTTC. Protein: CASSQDPGGSYEQYF.

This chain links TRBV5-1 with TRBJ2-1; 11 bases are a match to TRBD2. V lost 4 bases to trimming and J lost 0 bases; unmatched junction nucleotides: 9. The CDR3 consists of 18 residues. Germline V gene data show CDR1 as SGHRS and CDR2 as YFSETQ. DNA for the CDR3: TGCGCCAGCAGCCAATGGGATAGCGGGAGGGTCTCCTACAATGAGCAGTTCTTC. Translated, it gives CASSQWDSGRVSYNEQFF.

CDR3 sequence (DNA): TGTGCCAGCAGGGGGACTAGCGGCTACGAGCAGTACTTC. It specifies CASRGTSGYEQYF. The chain carries TRBV2 and TRBJ2-7; 11 nucleotides agree with TRBD2. J gave up 3 bases and V 6 bases, and 1 base lay outside the gene matches. CDR1 is SNHLY, CDR2 FYNNEI, per germline. The length of the CDR3 is 13 residues.

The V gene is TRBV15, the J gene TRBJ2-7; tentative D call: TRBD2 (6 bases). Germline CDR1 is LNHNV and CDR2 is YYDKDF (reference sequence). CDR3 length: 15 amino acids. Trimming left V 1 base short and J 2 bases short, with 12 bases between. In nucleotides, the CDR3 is TGTGCCACCAGCAGAGTTAGCGGTTCGGCCTACGAGCAGTACTTC. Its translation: CATSRVSGSAYEQYF.

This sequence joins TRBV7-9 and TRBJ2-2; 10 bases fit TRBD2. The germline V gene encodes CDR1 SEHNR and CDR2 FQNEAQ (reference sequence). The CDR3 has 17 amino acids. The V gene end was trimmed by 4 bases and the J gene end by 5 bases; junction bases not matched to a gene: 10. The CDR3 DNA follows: TGTGCCAGCAGCTCCTCTAAGCGGGAGGGCCGTACCGGGGAGCTGTTTTTT. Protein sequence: CASSSSKREGRTGELFF.

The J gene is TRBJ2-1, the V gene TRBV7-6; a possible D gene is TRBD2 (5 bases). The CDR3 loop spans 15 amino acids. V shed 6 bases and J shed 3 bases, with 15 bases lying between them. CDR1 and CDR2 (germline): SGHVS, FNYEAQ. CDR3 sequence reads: CASSPPGSYYNEQFF. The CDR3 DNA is TGTGCCAGCAGTCCACCGGGATCCTACTACAATGAGCAGTTCTTC. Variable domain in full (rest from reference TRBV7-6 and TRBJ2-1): GAGVSQSPRYKVTKRGQDVALRCDPISGHVSLYWYRQALGQGPEFLTYFNYEAQQDKSGLPNDRFSAERPEGSISTLTIQRTEQRDSAMYRCASSPPGSYYNEQFFGPGTRLTVL.

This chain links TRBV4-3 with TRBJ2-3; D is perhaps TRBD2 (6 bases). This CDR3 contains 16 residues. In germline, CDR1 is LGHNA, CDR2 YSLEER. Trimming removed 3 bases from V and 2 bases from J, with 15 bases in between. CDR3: CASSQNSGRYTDTQYF. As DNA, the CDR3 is TGCGCCAGCAGCCAGAATAGCGGACGATACACAGATACGCAGTATTTT.

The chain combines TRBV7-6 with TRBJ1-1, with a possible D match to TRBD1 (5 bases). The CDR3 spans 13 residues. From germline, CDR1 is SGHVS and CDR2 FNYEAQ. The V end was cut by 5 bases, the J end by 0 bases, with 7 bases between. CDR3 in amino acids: CASSRGVNTEAFF. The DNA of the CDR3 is TGTGCCAGCAGCCGGGGGGTGAACACTGAAGCTTTCTTT. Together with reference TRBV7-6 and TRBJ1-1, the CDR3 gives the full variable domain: GAGVSQSPRYKVTKRGQDVALRCDPISGHVSLYWYRQALGQGPEFLTYFNYEAQQDKSGLPNDRFSAERPEGSISTLTIQRTEQRDSAMYRCASSRGVNTEAFFGQGTRLTVV.

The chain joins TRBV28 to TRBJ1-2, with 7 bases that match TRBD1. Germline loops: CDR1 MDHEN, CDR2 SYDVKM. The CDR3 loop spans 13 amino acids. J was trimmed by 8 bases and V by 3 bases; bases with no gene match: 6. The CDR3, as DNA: TGTGCCAGCAGTTTGACAGGGACTTTCGGCTACACCTTC. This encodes CASSLTGTFGYTF.

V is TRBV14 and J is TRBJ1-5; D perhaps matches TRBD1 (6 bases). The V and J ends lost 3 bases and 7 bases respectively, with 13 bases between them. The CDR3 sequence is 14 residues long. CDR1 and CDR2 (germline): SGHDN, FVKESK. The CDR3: CASSHLQGWQPQHF. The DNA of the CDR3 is TGTGCCAGCAGCCACCTACAGGGTTGGCAGCCCCAGCATTTT.

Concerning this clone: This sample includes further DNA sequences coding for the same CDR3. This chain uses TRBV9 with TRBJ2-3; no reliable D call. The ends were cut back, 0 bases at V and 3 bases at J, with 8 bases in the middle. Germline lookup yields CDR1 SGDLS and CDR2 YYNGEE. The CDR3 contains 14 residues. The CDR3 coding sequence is TGTGCCAGCAGCGTAGGGGGTAGTACAGATACGCAGTATTTT. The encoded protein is CASSVGGSTDTQYF. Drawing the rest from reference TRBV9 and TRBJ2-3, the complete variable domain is DSGVTQTPKHLITATGQRVTLRCSPRSGDLSVYWYQQSLDQGLQFLIQYYNGEERAKGNILERFSAQQFPDLHSELNLSSLELGDSALYFCASSVGGSTDTQYFGPGTRLTVL.